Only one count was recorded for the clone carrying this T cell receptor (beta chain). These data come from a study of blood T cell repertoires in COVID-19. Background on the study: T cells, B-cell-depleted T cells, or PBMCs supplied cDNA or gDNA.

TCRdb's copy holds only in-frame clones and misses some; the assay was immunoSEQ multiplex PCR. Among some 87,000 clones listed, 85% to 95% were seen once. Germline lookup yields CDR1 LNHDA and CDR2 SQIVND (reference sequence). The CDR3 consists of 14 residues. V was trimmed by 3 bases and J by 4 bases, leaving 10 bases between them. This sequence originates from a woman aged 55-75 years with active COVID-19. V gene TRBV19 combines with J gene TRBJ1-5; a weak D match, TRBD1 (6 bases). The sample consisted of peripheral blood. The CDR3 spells CASSMYRDNQPQHF. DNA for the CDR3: TGTGCCAGTAGTATGTACAGGGATAATCAGCCCCAGCATTTT.